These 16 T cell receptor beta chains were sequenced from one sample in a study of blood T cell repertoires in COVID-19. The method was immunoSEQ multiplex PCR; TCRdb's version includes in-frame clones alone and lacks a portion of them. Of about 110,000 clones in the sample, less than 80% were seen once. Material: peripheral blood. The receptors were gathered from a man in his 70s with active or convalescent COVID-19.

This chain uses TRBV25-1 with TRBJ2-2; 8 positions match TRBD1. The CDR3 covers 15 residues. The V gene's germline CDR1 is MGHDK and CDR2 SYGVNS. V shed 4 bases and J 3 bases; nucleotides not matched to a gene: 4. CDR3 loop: CASSARQGYTGELFF. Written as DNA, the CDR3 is TGTGCCAGCAGTGCGAGACAGGGGTACACCGGGGAGCTGTTTTTT. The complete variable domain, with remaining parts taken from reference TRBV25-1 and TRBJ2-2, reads EADIYQTPRYLVIGTGKKITLECSQTMGHDKMYWYQQDPGMELHLIHYSYGVNSTEKGDLSSESTVSRIRTEHFPLTLESARPSHTSQYLCASSARQGYTGELFFGEGSRLTVL.

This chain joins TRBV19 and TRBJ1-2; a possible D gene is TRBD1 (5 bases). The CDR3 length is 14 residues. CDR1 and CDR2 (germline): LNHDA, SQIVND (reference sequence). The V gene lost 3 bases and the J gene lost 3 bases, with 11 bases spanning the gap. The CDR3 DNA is TGTGCCAGTAGTATTGGGGGGAGCTACTATGGCTACACCTTC. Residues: CASSIGGSYYGYTF.

Here the CDR3 reads CASSLPRLAGATDTQYF. DNA of the CDR3: TGTGCCAGCAGCTTACCCAGACTAGCGGGGGCCACAGATACGCAGTATTTT. J is TRBJ2-3 and V is TRBV7-2; 12 bases align to TRBD2. Trimming removed 2 bases from V and 2 bases from J; junction bases left unmatched: 5. CDR1 and CDR2 from the germline V gene are SGHTA and FQGNSA. The CDR3 covers 17 residues.

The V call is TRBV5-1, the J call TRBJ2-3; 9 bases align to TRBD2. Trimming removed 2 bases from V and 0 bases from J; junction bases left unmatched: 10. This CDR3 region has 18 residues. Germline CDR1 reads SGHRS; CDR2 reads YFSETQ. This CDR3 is CASSLKIAGDSSTDTQYF. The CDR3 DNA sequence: TGCGCCAGCAGCTTAAAAATAGCGGGGGATTCTAGCACAGATACGCAGTATTTT.

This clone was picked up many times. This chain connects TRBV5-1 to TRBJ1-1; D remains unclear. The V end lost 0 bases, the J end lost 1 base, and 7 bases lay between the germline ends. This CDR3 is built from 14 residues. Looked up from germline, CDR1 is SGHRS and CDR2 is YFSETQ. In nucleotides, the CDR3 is TGCGCCAGCAGCTTGGAACTGCCGAACACTGAAGCTTTCTTT. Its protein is CASSLELPNTEAFF.

The CDR3 protein is CASTGQGAEDTQYF. The CDR3 DNA sequence: TGTGCCAGCACCGGACAGGGGGCTGAAGATACGCAGTATTTT. J is TRBJ2-3 and V is TRBV11-1, with 11 bases lining up with TRBD1. J was trimmed by 5 bases and V by 7 bases; bases with no gene match: 5. This CDR3 spans 14 amino acids. From germline, CDR1 is SGHAT and CDR2 FQDESV (reference sequence).

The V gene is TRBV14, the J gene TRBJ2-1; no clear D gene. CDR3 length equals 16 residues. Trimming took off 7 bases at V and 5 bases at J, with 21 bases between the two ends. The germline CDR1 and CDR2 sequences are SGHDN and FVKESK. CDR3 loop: CASKSTHHILDNEQFF. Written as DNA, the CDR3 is TGTGCCAGCAAGTCGACTCACCATATATTGGACAATGAGCAGTTCTTC.

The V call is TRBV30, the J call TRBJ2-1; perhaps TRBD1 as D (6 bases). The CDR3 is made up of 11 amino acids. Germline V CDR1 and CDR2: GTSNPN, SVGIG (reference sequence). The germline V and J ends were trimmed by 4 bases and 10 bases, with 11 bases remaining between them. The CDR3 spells CAWNNRVEQFF. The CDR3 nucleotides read TGTGCCTGGAATAACAGGGTGGAGCAGTTCTTC.

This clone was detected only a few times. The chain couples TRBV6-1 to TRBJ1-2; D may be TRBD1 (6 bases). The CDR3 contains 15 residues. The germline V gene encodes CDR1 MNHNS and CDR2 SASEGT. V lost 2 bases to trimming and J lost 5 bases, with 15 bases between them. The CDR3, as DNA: TGTGCCAGCAGTGAAAGTGGCGGGGGCTCTTATGGCTACACCTTC. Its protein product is CASSESGGGSYGYTF.

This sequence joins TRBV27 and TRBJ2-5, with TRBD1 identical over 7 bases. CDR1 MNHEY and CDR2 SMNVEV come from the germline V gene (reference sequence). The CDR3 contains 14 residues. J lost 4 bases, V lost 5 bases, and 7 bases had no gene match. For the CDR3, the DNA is TGTGCCAGCAGTCAAGACAGGGATCGAGAGACCCAGTACTTC. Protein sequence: CASSQDRDRETQYF.

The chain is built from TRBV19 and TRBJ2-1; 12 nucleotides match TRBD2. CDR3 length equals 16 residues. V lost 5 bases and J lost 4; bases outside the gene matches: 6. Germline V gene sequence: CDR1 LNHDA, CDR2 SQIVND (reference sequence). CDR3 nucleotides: TGTGCCAGTAGTGGTGCTAGCGGGAGGGGATACAATGAGCAGTTCTTC. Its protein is CASSGASGRGYNEQFF.

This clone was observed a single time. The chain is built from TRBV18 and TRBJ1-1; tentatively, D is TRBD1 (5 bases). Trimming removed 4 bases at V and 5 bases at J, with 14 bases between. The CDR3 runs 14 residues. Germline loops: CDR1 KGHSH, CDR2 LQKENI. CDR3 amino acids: CASSLGSGKTEAFF. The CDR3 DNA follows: TGTGCCAGCTCACTCGGATCAGGGAAAACTGAAGCTTTCTTT. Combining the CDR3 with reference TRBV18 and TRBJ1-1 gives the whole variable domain NAGVMQNPRHLVRRRGQEARLRCSPMKGHSHVYWYRQLPEEGLKFMVYLQKENIIDESGMPKERFSAEFPKEGPSILRIQQVVRGDSAAYFCASSLGSGKTEAFFGQGTRLTVV.

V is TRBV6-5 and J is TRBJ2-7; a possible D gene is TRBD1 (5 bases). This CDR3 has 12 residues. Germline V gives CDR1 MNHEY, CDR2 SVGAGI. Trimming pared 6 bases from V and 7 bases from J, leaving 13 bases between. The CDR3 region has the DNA TGTGCCAGCAGAGATTCAGGGTTAGAGCAGTACTTC. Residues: CASRDSGLEQYF.

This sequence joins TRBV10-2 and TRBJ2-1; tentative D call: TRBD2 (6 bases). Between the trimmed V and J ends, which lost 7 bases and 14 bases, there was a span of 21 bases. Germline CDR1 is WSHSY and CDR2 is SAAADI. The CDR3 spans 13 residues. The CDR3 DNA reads TGCGCCAGCAACGTTATTCCGGGGGATAGGGAGTTCTTC. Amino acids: CASNVIPGDREFF.

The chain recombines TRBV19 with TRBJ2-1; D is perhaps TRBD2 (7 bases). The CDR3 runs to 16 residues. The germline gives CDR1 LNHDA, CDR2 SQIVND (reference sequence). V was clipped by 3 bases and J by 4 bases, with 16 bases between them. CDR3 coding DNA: TGTGCCAGTAGTATTAGGGGGGGCCCCTTTTACAATGAGCAGTTCTTC. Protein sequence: CASSIRGGPFYNEQFF.

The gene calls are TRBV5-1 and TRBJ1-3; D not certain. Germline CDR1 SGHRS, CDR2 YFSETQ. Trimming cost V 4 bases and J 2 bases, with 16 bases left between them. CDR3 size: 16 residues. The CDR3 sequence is CASSNDGLITGNTIYF. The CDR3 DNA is TGCGCCAGCAGCAACGACGGACTAATTACTGGAAACACCATATATTTT.